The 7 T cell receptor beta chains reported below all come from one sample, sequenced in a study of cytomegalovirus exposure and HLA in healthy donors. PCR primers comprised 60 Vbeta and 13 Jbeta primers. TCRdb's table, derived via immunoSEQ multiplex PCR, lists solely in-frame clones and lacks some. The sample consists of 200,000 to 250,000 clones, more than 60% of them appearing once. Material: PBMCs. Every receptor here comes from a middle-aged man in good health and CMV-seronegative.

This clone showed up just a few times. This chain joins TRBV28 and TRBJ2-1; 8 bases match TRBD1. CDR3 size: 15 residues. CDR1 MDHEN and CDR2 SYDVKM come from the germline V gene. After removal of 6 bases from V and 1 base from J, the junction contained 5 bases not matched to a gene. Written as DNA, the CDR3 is TGTGCCAGCAGGCGGACAGGGCGATCCTACAATGAGCAGTTCTTC. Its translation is CASRRTGRSYNEQFF.

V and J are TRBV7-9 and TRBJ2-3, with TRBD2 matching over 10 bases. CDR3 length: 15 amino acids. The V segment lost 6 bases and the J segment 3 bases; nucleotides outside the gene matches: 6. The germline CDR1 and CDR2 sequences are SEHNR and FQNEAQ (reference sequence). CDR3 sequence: CASRVAGGGTDTQYF. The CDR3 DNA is TGTGCCAGCAGAGTAGCGGGAGGTGGAACAGATACGCAGTATTTT.

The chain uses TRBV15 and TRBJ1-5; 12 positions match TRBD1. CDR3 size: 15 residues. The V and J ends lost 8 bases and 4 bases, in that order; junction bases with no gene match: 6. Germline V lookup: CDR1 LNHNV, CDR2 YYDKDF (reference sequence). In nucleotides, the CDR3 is TGTGCCACCGGGACAGGGGGCATGGTGAATCAGCCCCAGCATTTT. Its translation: CATGTGGMVNQPQHF.

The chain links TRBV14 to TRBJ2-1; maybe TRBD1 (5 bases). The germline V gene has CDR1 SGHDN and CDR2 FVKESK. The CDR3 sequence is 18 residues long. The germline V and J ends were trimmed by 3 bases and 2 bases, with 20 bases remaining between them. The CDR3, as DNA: TGTGCCAGCAGCCACATCAGGGTAAATATCCTGACCTACAATGAGCAGTTCTTC. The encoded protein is CASSHIRVNILTYNEQFF.

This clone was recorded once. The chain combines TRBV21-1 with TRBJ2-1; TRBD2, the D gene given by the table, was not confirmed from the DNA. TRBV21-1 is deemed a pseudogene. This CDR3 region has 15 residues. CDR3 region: CASSKLQLREDEQFF. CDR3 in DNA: TGTGCCAGCAGCAAGCTCCAACTCAGGGAGGATGAGCAGTTCTTC.

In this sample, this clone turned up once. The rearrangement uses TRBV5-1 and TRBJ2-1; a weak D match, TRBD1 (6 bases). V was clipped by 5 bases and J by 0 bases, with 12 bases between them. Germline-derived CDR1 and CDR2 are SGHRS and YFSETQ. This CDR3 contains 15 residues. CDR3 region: CASSRGTGSYNEQFF. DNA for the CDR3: TGCGCCAGCAGTAGGGGGACGGGCTCCTACAATGAGCAGTTCTTC.

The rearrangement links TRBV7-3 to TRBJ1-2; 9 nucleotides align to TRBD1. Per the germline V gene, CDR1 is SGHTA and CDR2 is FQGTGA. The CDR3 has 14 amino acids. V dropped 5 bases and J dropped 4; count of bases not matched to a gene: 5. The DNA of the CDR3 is TGTGCCAGCAGCGCGGGACAGGGCTCCTATGGCTACACCTTC. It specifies CASSAGQGSYGYTF.